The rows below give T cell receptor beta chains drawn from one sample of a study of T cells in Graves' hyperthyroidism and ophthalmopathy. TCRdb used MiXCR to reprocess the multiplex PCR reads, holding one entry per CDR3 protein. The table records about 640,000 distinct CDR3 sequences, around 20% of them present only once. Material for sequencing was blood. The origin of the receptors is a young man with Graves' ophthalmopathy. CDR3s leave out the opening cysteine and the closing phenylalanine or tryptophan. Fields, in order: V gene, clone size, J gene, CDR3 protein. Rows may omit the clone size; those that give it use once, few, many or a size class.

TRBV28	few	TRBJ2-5	ASSLWGDRGVGETQY
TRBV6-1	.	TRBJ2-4	ASSDLGAWGIQY
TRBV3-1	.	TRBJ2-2	ASSHNPGSEGNTGELF
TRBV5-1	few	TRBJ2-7	ASSLDSSGVRKY
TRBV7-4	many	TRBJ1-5	ASSLWTGSGNQPQH
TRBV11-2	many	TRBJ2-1	ASSLEPGLAGASYNEQF
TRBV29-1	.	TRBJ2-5	SRTGREETQY
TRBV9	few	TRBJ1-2	ASSVETGGMKDGYT
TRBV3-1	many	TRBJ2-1	ASSQREGHYEQF
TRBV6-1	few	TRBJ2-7	ASSPRGGRQY
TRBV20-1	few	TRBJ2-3	SAEGASSTDTQY
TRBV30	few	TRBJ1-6	AWRKRQGVVSPLH
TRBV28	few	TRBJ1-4	ASGTGGGEKLF
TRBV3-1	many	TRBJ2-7	ASSLGLAGGNEQY
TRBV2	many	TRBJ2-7	ASSVAVSYEQY
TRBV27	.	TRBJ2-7	ASSLSGRGAAEQY
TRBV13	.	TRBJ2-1	ASSSLDSYNEQF
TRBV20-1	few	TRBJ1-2	SANGQYGYT
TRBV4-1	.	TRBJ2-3	ASSQSAVADTQY
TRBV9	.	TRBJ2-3	ASSHTSGSGGTDTQY
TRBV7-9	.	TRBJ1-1	ASSLRGDTTEAF
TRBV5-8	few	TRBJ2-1	ASSLTFEQF
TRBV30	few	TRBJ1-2	ARSEGTLYGYT
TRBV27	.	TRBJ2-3	ASSFSGTSGPDTQY
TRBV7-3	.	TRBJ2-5	ASSQTGDTFQETQY
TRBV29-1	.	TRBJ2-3	SVEDPAGPPGDTQY
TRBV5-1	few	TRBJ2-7	ASSLGLQAEDEQY
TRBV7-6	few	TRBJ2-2	ASSLDRDRPNSGELF
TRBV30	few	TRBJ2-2	AWSELGRELF
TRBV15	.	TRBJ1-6	ATSRGTAVFGAYSPLH
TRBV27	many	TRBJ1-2	ASQGDNYGYT
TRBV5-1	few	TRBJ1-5	ASSPQTGENQPQH
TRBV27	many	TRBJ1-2	ASSPGQLTTITYGYT
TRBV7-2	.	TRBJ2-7	ASSLNPGSGEQY
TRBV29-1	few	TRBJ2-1	SVGTSDNEQF
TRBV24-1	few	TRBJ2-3	ATSVAGRPDTQY